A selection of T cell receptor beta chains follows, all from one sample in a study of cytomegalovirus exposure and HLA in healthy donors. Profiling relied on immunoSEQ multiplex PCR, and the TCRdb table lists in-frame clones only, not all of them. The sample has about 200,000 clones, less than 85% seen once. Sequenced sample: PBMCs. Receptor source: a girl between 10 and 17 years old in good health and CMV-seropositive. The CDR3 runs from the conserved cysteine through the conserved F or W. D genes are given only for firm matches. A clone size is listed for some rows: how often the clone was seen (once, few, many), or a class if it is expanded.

CDR3 DNA: TGTGCCAGCAGCAGACTACAGAATTCACCCCTCCACTTT
CDR3 protein: CASSRLQNSPLHF
D gene: .
clone size: .
J gene: TRBJ1-6
V gene: TRBV21-1

CDR3 DNA: TGCGCCAGCAGCGCGGGACTAGCAGGGGGCATTCAGTACTTC
CDR3 protein: CASSAGLAGGIQYF
D gene: TRBD2
clone size: .
J gene: TRBJ2-4
V gene: TRBV10-1

CDR3 DNA: TGTGCCAGCAGCTCCCGGGCCTACGAGCAGTACTTC
CDR3 protein: CASSSRAYEQYF
D gene: .
clone size: .
J gene: TRBJ2-7
V gene: TRBV11-3

CDR3 DNA: TGTGCCTGGAGTGTCCCCGCGGGGGTCACACGCCCACAAGAATGGGACCAGTACTTC
CDR3 protein: CAWSVPAGVTRPQEWDQYF
D gene: TRBD2
clone size: few
J gene: TRBJ2-5
V gene: TRBV30

CDR3 DNA: TGTGCCAGCAGCTTGGATAGCTCTTACACAGATACGCAGTATTTT
CDR3 protein: CASSLDSSYTDTQYF
D gene: .
clone size: .
J gene: TRBJ2-3
V gene: TRBV5-4

CDR3 DNA: TGTGCCAGCAGCTTAGGGCGGGGGGGGGCAGAGACCCAGTACTTC
CDR3 protein: CASSLGRGGAETQYF
D gene: TRBD2
clone size: .
J gene: TRBJ2-5
V gene: TRBV7-8

CDR3 DNA: TGTGCTAGTGGTTTGTTCACCTCCGGGACTAGTCTCGTCCACGAGCAGTACTTC
CDR3 protein: CASGLFTSGTSLVHEQYF
D gene: TRBD2
clone size: few
J gene: TRBJ2-7
V gene: TRBV12-5

CDR3 DNA: TGCGCCAGCAGCCAAAAACCGGGACTAGCGGGGTCCGGGGCCAACGTCCTGACTTTC
CDR3 protein: CASSQKPGLAGSGANVLTF
D gene: TRBD2
clone size: .
J gene: TRBJ2-6
V gene: TRBV4-3

CDR3 DNA: TGCGCCAGCAGCTTGAGTACAGGGGGCATTGGAGAGACCCAGTACTTC
CDR3 protein: CASSLSTGGIGETQYF
D gene: TRBD1
clone size: once
J gene: TRBJ2-5
V gene: TRBV5-1

CDR3 DNA: TGTGCCAGCAGCTTAGGGACTAGCGGGGGCCCATCCTACGAGCAGTACTTC
CDR3 protein: CASSLGTSGGPSYEQYF
D gene: TRBD2
clone size: .
J gene: TRBJ2-7
V gene: TRBV7-2

CDR3 DNA: TGTGCCAGCAGCTGGGGGAGTTGGGGGGGGGCCTACGAGCAGTACTTC
CDR3 protein: CASSWGSWGGAYEQYF
D gene: TRBD2
clone size: .
J gene: TRBJ2-7
V gene: TRBV7-8

CDR3 DNA: TGTGCCATCAGTGAAGGTCAGGGAGGGGATGAAAAACTGTTTTTT
CDR3 protein: CAISEGQGGDEKLFF
D gene: .
clone size: .
J gene: TRBJ1-4
V gene: TRBV10-3

CDR3 DNA: TGTGCCAGCTCACCGCTCCAGGAAGTTAATGGCTACACCTTC
CDR3 protein: CASSPLQEVNGYTF
D gene: .
clone size: .
J gene: TRBJ1-2
V gene: TRBV18

CDR3 DNA: TGTGCCAGCAGCATCAGACAGGCTGCCTACGAGCAGTACTTC
CDR3 protein: CASSIRQAAYEQYF
D gene: .
clone size: .
J gene: TRBJ2-7
V gene: TRBV7-2

CDR3 DNA: TGCAGCGTTGCTATGAGGGAAGCTCCTGGAAACACCATATATTTT
CDR3 protein: CSVAMREAPGNTIYF
D gene: .
clone size: .
J gene: TRBJ1-3
V gene: TRBV29-1

CDR3 DNA: TGCGCCAGCAGCCAAGATTCAGGGGTTATTGGCTATGGCTACACCTTC
CDR3 protein: CASSQDSGVIGYGYTF
D gene: .
clone size: .
J gene: TRBJ1-2
V gene: TRBV4-3

CDR3 DNA: TGTGCCAGCAGCCGGGGGGTAGTGCAGTACTTC
CDR3 protein: CASSRGVVQYF
D gene: .
clone size: .
J gene: TRBJ2-7
V gene: TRBV14

CDR3 DNA: TGTGCCAGCAGCGGGACCGGGACAGGGAATTTCTACGAGCAGTACTTC
CDR3 protein: CASSGTGTGNFYEQYF
D gene: TRBD1
clone size: .
J gene: TRBJ2-7
V gene: TRBV9

CDR3 DNA: TGCGCCAGCAGCTTTCTGGGGACTCCGAACACCGGGGAGCTGTTTTTT
CDR3 protein: CASSFLGTPNTGELFF
D gene: .
clone size: .
J gene: TRBJ2-2
V gene: TRBV5-1

CDR3 DNA: TGTGCCAGCAGCCAGAGGACTAGCGGGACACTCGACTTC
CDR3 protein: CASSQRTSGTLDF
D gene: TRBD2
clone size: .
J gene: TRBJ2-5
V gene: TRBV14

CDR3 DNA: TGTGCCAGCAGCGGACAGGGCGGTGGCTACACCTTC
CDR3 protein: CASSGQGGGYTF
D gene: TRBD1
clone size: .
J gene: TRBJ1-2
V gene: TRBV5-6

CDR3 DNA: TGCGCCAGCAGCCAGCGCCTACTAGCGGGGGCCACGGGAACCGGGGAGCTGTTTTTT
CDR3 protein: CASSQRLLAGATGTGELFF
D gene: TRBD2
clone size: .
J gene: TRBJ2-2
V gene: TRBV4-3

CDR3 DNA: TGCGCCAGCAGCCAAGAGGGGGCAGGGACCTCCTACGAGCAGTACTTC
CDR3 protein: CASSQEGAGTSYEQYF
D gene: .
clone size: .
J gene: TRBJ2-7
V gene: TRBV4-3

CDR3 DNA: TGTGCCAGCAGCCAAGAGGATAGCGGGGGGTTTTACAATGAGCAGTTCTTC
CDR3 protein: CASSQEDSGGFYNEQFF
D gene: TRBD2
clone size: once
J gene: TRBJ2-1
V gene: TRBV4-2

CDR3 DNA: TGTGCCAGCAGCATCGACTTCACCGGGGAGCTGTTTTTT
CDR3 protein: CASSIDFTGELFF
D gene: .
clone size: .
J gene: TRBJ2-2
V gene: TRBV7-9

CDR3 DNA: TGTGCCAGCTCGGGGCTTGGGCAGGGGGCTTTCTTT
CDR3 protein: CASSGLGQGAFF
D gene: .
clone size: once
J gene: TRBJ1-1
V gene: TRBV6-1

CDR3 DNA: TGTGCCAGTAGTATAACCCCCGGGACTATCACAATAGGGAATGAGCAGTTCTTC
CDR3 protein: CASSITPGTITIGNEQFF
D gene: TRBD2
clone size: .
J gene: TRBJ2-1
V gene: TRBV19

CDR3 DNA: TGCGCCAGCAGCCTGGCGACCGGGACAAGCGTCCTGACTTTC
CDR3 protein: CASSLATGTSVLTF
D gene: .
clone size: .
J gene: TRBJ2-6
V gene: TRBV5-1

CDR3 DNA: TGTGCCAGCAGCCCCACAAGGGGGACAGGGCTAATCGAGCAGTACTTC
CDR3 protein: CASSPTRGTGLIEQYF
D gene: TRBD1
clone size: few
J gene: TRBJ2-7
V gene: TRBV7-9

CDR3 DNA: TGTGCCAGCAGCTTGGGAGGGGCTGGTGGGGCCAACGTCCTGACTTTC
CDR3 protein: CASSLGGAGGANVLTF
D gene: TRBD2
clone size: .
J gene: TRBJ2-6
V gene: TRBV7-2

CDR3 DNA: TGTGCCAGCAGCCCTAAGCGGGGGGGCCGAGAGACCCAGTACTTC
CDR3 protein: CASSPKRGGRETQYF
D gene: TRBD2
clone size: once
J gene: TRBJ2-5
V gene: TRBV7-8